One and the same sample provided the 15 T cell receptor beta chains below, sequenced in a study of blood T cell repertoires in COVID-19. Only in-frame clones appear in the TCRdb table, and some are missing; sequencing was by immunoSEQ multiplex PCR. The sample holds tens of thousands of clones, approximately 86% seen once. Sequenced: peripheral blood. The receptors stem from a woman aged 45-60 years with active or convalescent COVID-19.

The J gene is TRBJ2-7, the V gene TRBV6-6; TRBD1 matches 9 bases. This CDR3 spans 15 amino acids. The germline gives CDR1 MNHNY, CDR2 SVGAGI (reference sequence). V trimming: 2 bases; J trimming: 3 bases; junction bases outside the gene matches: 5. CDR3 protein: CASSYRGTGSYEQYF. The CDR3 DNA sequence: TGTGCCAGCAGTTACCGGGGGACAGGGAGCTACGAGCAGTACTTC.

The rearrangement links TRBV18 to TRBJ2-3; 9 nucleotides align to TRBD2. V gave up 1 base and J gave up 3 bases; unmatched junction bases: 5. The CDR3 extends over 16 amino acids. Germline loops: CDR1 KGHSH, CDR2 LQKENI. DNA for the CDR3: TGTGCCAGCTCACCACGAACTGCGGGGGGGACAGATACGCAGTATTTT. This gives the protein CASSPRTAGGTDTQYF.

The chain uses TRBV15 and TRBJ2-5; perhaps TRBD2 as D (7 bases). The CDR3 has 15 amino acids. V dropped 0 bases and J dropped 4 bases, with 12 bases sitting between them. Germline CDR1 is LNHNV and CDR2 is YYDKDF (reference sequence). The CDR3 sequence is CATSRDRGGGETQYF. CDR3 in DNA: TGTGCCACCAGCAGAGATCGGGGAGGGGGAGAGACCCAGTACTTC.

CDR3 in amino acids: CASSPAPGSYQPQHF. As DNA, the CDR3 is TGTGCCAGCAGCCCGGCCCCGGGGTCTTATCAGCCCCAGCATTTT. V and J are TRBV7-2 and TRBJ1-5; D unclear. Germline V CDR1 and CDR2: SGHTA, FQGNSA. Trimming removed 5 bases from V and 5 bases from J, with 16 bases in between. This CDR3 spans 15 amino acids.

This CDR3 is CASREDRVNYGYTF. The CDR3 coding sequence is TGTGCCAGTAGGGAGGACAGGGTCAACTATGGCTACACCTTC. V and J are TRBV19 and TRBJ1-2; 8 nucleotides agree with TRBD1. The CDR3 covers 14 residues. The J segment lost 2 bases and the V segment lost 6 bases, leaving 5 bases of the junction unmatched. Germline V lookup: CDR1 LNHDA, CDR2 SQIVND (reference sequence). Full variable domain (rest looked up from reference TRBV19 and TRBJ1-2): DGGITQSPKYLFRKEGQNVTLSCEQNLNHDAMYWYRQDPGQGLRLIYYSQIVNDFQKGDIAEGYSVSREKKESFPLTVTSAQKNPTAFYLCASREDRVNYGYTFGSGTRLTVV.

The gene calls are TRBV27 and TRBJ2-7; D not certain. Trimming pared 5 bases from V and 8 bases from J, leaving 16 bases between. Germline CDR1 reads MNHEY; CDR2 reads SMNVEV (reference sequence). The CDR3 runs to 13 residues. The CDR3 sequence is CASSPPWPGKQYF. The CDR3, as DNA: TGTGCCAGCAGTCCCCCATGGCCAGGCAAGCAGTACTTC.

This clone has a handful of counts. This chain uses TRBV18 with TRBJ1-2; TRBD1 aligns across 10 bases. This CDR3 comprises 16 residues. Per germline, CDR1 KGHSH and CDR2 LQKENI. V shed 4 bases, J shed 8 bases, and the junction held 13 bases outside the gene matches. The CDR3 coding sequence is TGTGCCAGCTCACGCCCCGGGACAGGGGAGTCGCGGGGCTACACCTTC. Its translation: CASSRPGTGESRGYTF.

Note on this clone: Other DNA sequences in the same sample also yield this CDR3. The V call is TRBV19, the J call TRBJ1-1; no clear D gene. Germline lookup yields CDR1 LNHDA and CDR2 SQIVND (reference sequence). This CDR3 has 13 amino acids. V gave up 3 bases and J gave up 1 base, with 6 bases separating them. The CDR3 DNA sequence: TGTGCCAGTAGTATCACAGCGAACACTGAAGCTTTCTTT. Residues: CASSITANTEAFF.

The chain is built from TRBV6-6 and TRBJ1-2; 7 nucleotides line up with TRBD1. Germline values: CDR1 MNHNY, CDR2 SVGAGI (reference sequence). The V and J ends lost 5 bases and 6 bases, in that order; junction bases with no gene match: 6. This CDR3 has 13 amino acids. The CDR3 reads CASSLRGADGYTF. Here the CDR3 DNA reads TGTGCCAGCAGTCTCAGGGGGGCCGATGGCTACACCTTC.

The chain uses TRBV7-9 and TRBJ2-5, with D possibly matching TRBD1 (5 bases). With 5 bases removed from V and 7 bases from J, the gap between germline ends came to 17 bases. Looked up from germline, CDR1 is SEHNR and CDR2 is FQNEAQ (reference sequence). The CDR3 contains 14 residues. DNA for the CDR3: TGTGCCAGCAGCGCCCCGGACACCTCAGGGACCCAGTACTTC. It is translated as CASSAPDTSGTQYF.

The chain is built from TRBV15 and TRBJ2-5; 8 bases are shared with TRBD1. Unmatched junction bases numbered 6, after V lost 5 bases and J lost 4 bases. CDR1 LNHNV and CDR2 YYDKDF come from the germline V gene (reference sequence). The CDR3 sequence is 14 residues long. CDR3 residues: CATSGTGGRETQYF. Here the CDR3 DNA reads TGTGCCACCAGCGGAACAGGGGGTAGAGAGACCCAGTACTTC.

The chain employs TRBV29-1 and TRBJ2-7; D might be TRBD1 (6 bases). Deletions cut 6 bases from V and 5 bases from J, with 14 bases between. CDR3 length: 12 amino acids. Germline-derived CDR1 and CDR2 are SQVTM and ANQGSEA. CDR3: CSVIRGTDEQYF. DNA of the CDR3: TGCAGCGTGATCAGGGGAACCGACGAGCAGTACTTC.

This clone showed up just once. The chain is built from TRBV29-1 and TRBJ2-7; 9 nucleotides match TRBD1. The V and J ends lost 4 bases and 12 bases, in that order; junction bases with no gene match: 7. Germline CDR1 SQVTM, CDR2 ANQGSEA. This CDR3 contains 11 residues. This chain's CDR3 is CSVADRGFRYF. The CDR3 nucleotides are TGCAGCGTTGCCGACAGGGGGTTTCGGTACTTC.

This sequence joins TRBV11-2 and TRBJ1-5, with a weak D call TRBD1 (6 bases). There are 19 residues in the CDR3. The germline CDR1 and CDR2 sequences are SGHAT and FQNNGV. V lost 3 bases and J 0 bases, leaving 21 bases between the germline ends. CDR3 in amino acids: CASSFDRPDLSYSNQPQHF. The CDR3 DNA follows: TGTGCCAGCAGCTTTGACAGGCCTGACCTATCGTATAGCAATCAGCCCCAGCATTTT. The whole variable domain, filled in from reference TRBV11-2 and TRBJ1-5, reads EAGVAQSPRYKIIEKRQSVAFWCNPISGHATLYWYQQILGQGPKLLIQFQNNGVVDDSQLPKDRFSAERLKGVDSTLKIQPAKLEDSAVYLCASSFDRPDLSYSNQPQHFGDGTRLSIL.

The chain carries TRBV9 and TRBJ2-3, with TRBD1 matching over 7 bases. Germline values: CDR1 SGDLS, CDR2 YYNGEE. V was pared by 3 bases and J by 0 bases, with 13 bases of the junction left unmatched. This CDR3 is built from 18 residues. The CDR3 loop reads CASSASPVTGISTDTQYF. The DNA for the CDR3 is TGTGCCAGCAGCGCAAGCCCCGTGACAGGGATAAGCACAGATACGCAGTATTTT.